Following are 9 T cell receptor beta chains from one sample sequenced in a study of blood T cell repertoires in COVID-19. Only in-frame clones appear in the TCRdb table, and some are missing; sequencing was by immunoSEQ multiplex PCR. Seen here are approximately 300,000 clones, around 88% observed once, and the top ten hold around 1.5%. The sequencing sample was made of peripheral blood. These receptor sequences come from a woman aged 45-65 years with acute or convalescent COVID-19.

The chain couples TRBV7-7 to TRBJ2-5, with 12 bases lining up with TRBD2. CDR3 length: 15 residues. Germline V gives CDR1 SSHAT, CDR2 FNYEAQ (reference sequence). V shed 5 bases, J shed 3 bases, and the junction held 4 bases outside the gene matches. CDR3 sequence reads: CASSPTSGGKETQYF. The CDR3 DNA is TGTGCCAGCAGCCCAACTAGCGGGGGGAAAGAGACCCAGTACTTC.

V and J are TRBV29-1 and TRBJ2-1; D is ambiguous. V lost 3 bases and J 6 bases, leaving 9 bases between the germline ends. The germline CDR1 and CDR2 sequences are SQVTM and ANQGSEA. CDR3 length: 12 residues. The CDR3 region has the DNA TGCAGCGTTGATGAGGTGGGCAATGAGCAGTTCTTC. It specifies CSVDEVGNEQFF.

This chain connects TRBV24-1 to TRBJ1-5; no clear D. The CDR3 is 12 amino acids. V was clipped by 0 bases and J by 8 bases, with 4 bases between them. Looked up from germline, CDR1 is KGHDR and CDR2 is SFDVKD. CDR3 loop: CATSDLSEPQHF. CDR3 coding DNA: TGTGCCACCAGTGATTTGTCAGAGCCCCAGCATTTT.

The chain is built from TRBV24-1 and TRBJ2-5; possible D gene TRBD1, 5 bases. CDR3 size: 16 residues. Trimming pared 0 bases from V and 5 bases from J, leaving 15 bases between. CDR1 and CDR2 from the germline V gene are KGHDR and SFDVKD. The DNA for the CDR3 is TGTGCCACCAGTGATTTGCTTAGGGGATTAGGTGAGACCCAGTACTTC. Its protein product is CATSDLLRGLGETQYF.

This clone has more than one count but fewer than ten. The CDR3 DNA sequence: TGTGCCAGCAGCTTGGCGGCGAACACTGAAGCTTTCTTT. Translated, it gives CASSLAANTEAFF. The rearrangement links TRBV11-2 to TRBJ1-1, with no clear D. Deletions cut 3 bases from V and 1 base from J, with 6 bases between. Germline V gives CDR1 SGHAT, CDR2 FQNNGV. CDR3 length: 13 residues.

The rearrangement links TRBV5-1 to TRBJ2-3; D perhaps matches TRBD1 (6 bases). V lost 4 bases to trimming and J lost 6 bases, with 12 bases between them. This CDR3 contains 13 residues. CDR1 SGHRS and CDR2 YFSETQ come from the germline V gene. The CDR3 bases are TGCGCCAGCAGCACCGAACAGGGTGATACGCAGTATTTT. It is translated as CASSTEQGDTQYF.

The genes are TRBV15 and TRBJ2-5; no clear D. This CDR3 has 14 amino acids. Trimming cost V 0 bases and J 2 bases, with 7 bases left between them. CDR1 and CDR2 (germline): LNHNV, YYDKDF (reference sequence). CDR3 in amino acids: CATSRDLTQETQYF. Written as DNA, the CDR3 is TGTGCCACCAGCAGAGATTTAACACAAGAGACCCAGTACTTC.

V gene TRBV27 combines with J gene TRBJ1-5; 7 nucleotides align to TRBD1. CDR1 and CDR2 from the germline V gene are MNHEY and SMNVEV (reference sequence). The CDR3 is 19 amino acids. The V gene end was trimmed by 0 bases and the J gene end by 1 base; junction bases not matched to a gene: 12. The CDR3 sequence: CASSLSVTGLSRSNQPQHF. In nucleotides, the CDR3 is TGTGCCAGCAGTTTATCCGTGACAGGGCTCTCCAGAAGCAATCAGCCCCAGCATTTT.

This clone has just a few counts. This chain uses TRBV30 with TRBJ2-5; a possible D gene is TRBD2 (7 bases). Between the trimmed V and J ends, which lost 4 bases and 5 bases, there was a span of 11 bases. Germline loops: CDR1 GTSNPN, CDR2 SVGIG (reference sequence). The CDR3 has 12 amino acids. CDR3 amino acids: CAWKQGGETQYF. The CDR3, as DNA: TGTGCCTGGAAACAGGGAGGGGAGACCCAGTACTTC.